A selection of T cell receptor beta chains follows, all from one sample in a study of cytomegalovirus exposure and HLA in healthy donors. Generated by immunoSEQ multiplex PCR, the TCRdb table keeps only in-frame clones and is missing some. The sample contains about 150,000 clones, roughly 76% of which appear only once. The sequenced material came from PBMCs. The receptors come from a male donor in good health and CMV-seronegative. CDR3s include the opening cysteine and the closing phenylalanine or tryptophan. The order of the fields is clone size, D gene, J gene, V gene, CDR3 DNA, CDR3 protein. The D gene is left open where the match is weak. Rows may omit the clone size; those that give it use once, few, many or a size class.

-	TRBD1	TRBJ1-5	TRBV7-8	TGTGCCAGCAGCCGCGGGACAGGGGGCTATCAGCCCCAGCATTTT	CASSRGTGGYQPQHF
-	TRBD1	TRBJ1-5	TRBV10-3	TGTGCCGTCGGGGAGGAAGGGGGCGATGGCAATCAGCCCCAGCATTTT	CAVGEEGGDGNQPQHF
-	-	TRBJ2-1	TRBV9	TGTGCCAGCAGCGTAGGGTCTAGCGTAGGCAATGAGCAGTTCTTC	CASSVGSSVGNEQFF
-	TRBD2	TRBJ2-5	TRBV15	TGTGCCACCAGCAGAGGACTAGCGGGGAATCAAGAGACCCAGTACTTC	CATSRGLAGNQETQYF
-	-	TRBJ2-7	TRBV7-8	TGTGCCAGCAGCCAACAACCCTACGAGCAGTACTTC	CASSQQPYEQYF
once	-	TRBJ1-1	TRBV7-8	TGTGCCAGCACCGGGGACACTGAAGCTTTCTTT	CASTGDTEAFF
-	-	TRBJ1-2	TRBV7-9	TGTGCCAGCAGCCTCGGGACATTCTATGGCTACACCTTC	CASSLGTFYGYTF
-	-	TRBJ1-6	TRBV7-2	TGTGCCAGCAACCAAAGAGGGGGTAGACCCCTCCACTTT	CASNQRGGRPLHF
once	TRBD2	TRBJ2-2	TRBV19	TGTGCCAGTAGTACCTCGGGCGGGGGGATTTTCGGAGCCGGGGAGCTGTTTTTT	CASSTSGGGIFGAGELFF
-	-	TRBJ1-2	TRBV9	TGTGCCAGCAGCGTAGCAGCACAGAACTATGGCTACACCTTC	CASSVAAQNYGYTF
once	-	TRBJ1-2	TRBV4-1	TGCGCCAGCAGCCAAGTTCGGACGGGGGACTATGGCTACACCTTC	CASSQVRTGDYGYTF
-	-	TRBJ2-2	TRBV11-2	TGTGCCAGCAGCCCCATGGTAGCCGGGGAGCTGTTTTTT	CASSPMVAGELFF
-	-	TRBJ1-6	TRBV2	TGTGCCAGCAGTGCCCTGGGACTGAGTAATTCACCCCTCCACTTT	CASSALGLSNSPLHF
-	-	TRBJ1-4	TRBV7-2	TGTGCCAGCAGCTTAGGCAGTGGGGCAGGGCCTAATGAAAAACTGTTTTTT	CASSLGSGAGPNEKLFF
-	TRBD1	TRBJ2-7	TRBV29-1	TGCAGCGCCTCGGGCCAGGGGGACGAGCAGTACTTC	CSASGQGDEQYF
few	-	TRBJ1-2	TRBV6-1	TGTGCCAGCAGCGCCTCTCGCCTAGGCTACACCTTC	CASSASRLGYTF
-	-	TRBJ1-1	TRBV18	TGTGCCAGCTCACCACCGCCAGGCACTGAAGCTTTCTTT	CASSPPPGTEAFF
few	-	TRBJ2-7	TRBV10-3	TGTGCCATCAGAGGACAGAAGGACGGCTACGAGCAGTACTTC	CAIRGQKDGYEQYF
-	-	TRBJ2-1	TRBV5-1	TGCGCCAGCAGCTTGGGGTTAGCGGATTCCTACAATGAGCAGTTCTTC	CASSLGLADSYNEQFF
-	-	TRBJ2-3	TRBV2	TGTGCCAGCACCACAGGGATGACAGATACGCAGTATTTT	CASTTGMTDTQYF
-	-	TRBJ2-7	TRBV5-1	TGCGCCAGCAGCTTGGCCGGAGGAGCCTACGAGCAGTACTTC	CASSLAGGAYEQYF
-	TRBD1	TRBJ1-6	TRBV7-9	TGTGCCAGCAGCTTAGGACCGGGACAGGGTAATTCACCCCTCCACTTT	CASSLGPGQGNSPLHF
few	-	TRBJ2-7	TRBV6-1	TGTGCCAGCCACCGGGGCTACGAGCAGTACTTC	CASHRGYEQYF
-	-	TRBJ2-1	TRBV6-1	TGTGCCAGCACTCCTTCTAGCAATGAGCAGTTCTTC	CASTPSSNEQFF
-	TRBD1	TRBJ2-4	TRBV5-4	TGTGCCAGCAGCTTCAGGGGGCGGAAAAACATTCAGTACTTC	CASSFRGRKNIQYF
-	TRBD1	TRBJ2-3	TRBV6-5	TGTGCCAGCAGGAACAATGAGGGACAGACCGATACGCAGTATTTT	CASRNNEGQTDTQYF
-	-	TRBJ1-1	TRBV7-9	TGTGCCAGCAGCTTTCCGGGCACTGAAGCTTTCTTT	CASSFPGTEAFF
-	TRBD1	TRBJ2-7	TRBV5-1	TGCGCCAGCAGCTTGCAGGGGGCAGGTTACGAGCAGTACTTC	CASSLQGAGYEQYF
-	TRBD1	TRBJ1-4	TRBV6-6	TGTGCCAGCAGTTACGGGACAGGGGAAAAACTGTTTTTT	CASSYGTGEKLFF
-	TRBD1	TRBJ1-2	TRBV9	TGTGCCAGCAGCCCCCAGGGGGCATATTATGGCTACACCTTC	CASSPQGAYYGYTF
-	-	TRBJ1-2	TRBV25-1	TGTGCCAGCAGTGACCCCCCTGGAAGGGGCCAGGATGGCTACACCTTC	CASSDPPGRGQDGYTF
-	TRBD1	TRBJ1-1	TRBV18	TGTGCCAGCTCACTCGGACAGGGGGCGCTTAGGACTGAAGCTTTCTTT	CASSLGQGALRTEAFF
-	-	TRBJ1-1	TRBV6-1	TGTGCCAACAGTGATTATACAGGCTACACTGAAGCTTTCTTT	CANSDYTGYTEAFF
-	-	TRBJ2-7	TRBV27	TGTGCCAGCAGCTCAGGGCCCCTCTACGAGCAGTACTTC	CASSSGPLYEQYF
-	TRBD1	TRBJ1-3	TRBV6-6	TGTGCCAGCAGTCTACAGGGGGCGTCTGGAAACACCATATATTTT	CASSLQGASGNTIYF
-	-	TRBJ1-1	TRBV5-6	TGTGCCAGCAGCCCCCATGGGGGGGTCGGTGACACTGAAGCTTTCTTT	CASSPHGGVGDTEAFF
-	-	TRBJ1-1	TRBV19	TGTGCCAGTCGCCCGGACTACACGAACACTGAAGCTTTCTTT	CASRPDYTNTEAFF
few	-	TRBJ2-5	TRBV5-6	TGTGCCAGCAGCGTCTGGGCGGAGACCCAGTACTTC	CASSVWAETQYF
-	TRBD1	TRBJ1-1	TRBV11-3	TGTGCCAGCAGCGAGGAACAGGGGGCTGAAGCTTTCTTT	CASSEEQGAEAFF
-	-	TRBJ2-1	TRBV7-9	TGTGCCAGCAGCCCGGGGATACAAAACAATGAGCAGTTCTTC	CASSPGIQNNEQFF
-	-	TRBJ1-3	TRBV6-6	TGTGCCAGCAGCTTTAACACAGGGTCTGGAAACACCATATATTTT	CASSFNTGSGNTIYF
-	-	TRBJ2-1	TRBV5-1	TGCGCCAGCAGCTTGGTAGCTACAAGCTCCTACAATGAGCAGTTCTTC	CASSLVATSSYNEQFF
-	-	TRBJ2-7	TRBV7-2	TGTGCCAGCAGCTTAGCGGGGGGAAGCCTCTACGAGCAGTACTTC	CASSLAGGSLYEQYF
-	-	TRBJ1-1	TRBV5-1	TGCGCCAGCAGCTTGAATTCGGGTGTTGTAACTGAAGCTTTCTTT	CASSLNSGVVTEAFF
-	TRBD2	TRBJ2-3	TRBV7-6	TGTGCCAGCAGCTTAGGTACTAGCGGCAGCACAGATACGCAGTATTTT	CASSLGTSGSTDTQYF
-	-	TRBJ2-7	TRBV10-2	TGCGCCAGCAGTGCCGCGGGGCAGAGTACCGAGCAGTACTTC	CASSAAGQSTEQYF
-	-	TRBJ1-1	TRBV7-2	TGTGCCAGCAGCTTAGTCCCTGTGAACACTGAAGCTTTCTTT	CASSLVPVNTEAFF
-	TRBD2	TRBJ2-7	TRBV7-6	TGTGCCAGCAGCTTAAGGACTAGCGGGGGGGCCGACGAGCAGTACTTC	CASSLRTSGGADEQYF
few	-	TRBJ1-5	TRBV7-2	TGTGCCAGCAGCTTGGGGCTGAACAATCAGCCCCAGCATTTT	CASSLGLNNQPQHF
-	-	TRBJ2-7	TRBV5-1	TGCGCCAGCTCGGAGGGATCTTCCTACGAGCAGTACTTC	CASSEGSSYEQYF
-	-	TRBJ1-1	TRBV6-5	TGTGCCAGCAGTTACGAGGCGAGGGACACTGAAGCTTTCTTT	CASSYEARDTEAFF
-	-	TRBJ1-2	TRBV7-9	TGTGCCAGCAGCTTAGCGCAGGGCCGAGGTAACTATGGCTACACCTTC	CASSLAQGRGNYGYTF
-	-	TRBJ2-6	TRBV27	TGTGCCAGCAGTTTAACGGGGAACTCTGGGGCCAACGTCCTGACTTTC	CASSLTGNSGANVLTF
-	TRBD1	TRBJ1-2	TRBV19	TGTGCCAGTACTTATAGGACAGGATATGACTATGGCTACACCTTC	CASTYRTGYDYGYTF
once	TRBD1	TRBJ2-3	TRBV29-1	TGCAGCGTTCGACAGGGGGCTACAGATACGCAGTATTTT	CSVRQGATDTQYF